A single sample gave rise to the 20 T cell receptor beta chains below, sequenced in a study of beta chain features in type 1 diabetes. Expressed TCRB transcripts got sequenced, as all isolated RNA was reverse transcribed. Profiled with immunoSEQ multiplex PCR; TCRdb holds only in-frame clones, not every one. The data hold around 320,000 clones, with 14% observed a single time. Sequences were obtained from central memory CD4+ T cells from blood. The source of these receptors is a man aged 25 to 40 in good health.

A word on this clone: This may be a read error, as it is one base from a much larger clone. The chain links TRBV7-2 to TRBJ2-5, with TRBD1 identical over 7 bases. Germline loops: CDR1 SGHTA, CDR2 FQGNSA. V dropped 4 bases and J dropped 7; count of bases not matched to a gene: 12. This CDR3 comprises 15 residues. For the CDR3, the DNA is TGTGCCAGCAGCTCCGGGGCTCGCCCAGGGGGGACCCAGTACTTC. Its translation: CASSSGARPGGTQYF.

The rearrangement links TRBV2 to TRBJ2-5; TRBD1 agrees at 10 bases. Germline CDR1 reads SNHLY; CDR2 reads FYNNEI. CDR3 length equals 14 residues. V lost 5 bases and J lost 4; bases outside the gene matches: 4. The CDR3 is CASSPDRGRETQYF. Written as DNA, the CDR3 is TGTGCCAGCAGTCCAGACAGGGGGCGAGAGACCCAGTACTTC.

This rearrangement joins TRBV9 to TRBJ1-1, with no clear D. The germline V gene has CDR1 SGDLS and CDR2 YYNGEE. The CDR3 is made up of 14 amino acids. Trimming removed 0 bases from V and 4 bases from J, with 10 bases in between. Here the CDR3 reads CASSVDGFGTEAFF. CDR3 sequence (DNA): TGTGCCAGCAGCGTAGATGGGTTTGGCACTGAAGCTTTCTTT.

The genes are TRBV7-3 and TRBJ2-3; no firm D call. CDR1 and CDR2 from the germline V gene are SGHTA and FQGTGA. This CDR3 spans 13 amino acids. Trimming left V 5 bases short and J 11 bases short, with 17 bases between. In DNA form, the CDR3 reads TGTGCCAGCAGCCGGAACGGTTTCCAAATGCAGTATTTT. This sequence encodes CASSRNGFQMQYF.

The rearrangement links TRBV6-1 to TRBJ2-7, with D possibly TRBD1 on 5 matching bases. Germline V gene lookup returns CDR1 MNHNS and CDR2 SASEGT. With 6 bases removed from V and 4 bases from J, the gap between germline ends came to 10 bases. The length of the CDR3 is 12 residues. Here the CDR3 DNA reads TGTGCCAGCAGGGCCCAGGGTTACGAGCAGTACGTC. It yields the protein CASRAQGYEQYV.

J is TRBJ2-5 and V is TRBV5-4; a possible D gene is TRBD2 (6 bases). The V gene lost 0 bases and the J gene lost 3 bases, with 12 bases spanning the gap. The CDR3 covers 15 residues. CDR1 is SGHNT and CDR2 is YYREEE in the germline V gene (reference sequence). CDR3 in DNA: TGTGCCAGCAGCTTGGCCGGGACTGTCAAAGAGACCCAGTACTTC. Encoded protein: CASSLAGTVKETQYF. Variable domain in full (rest from reference TRBV5-4 and TRBJ2-5): ETGVTQSPTHLIKTRGQQVTLRCSSQSGHNTVSWYQQALGQGPQFIFQYYREEENGRGNFPPRFSGLQFPNYSSELNVNALELDDSALYLCASSLAGTVKETQYFGPGTRLLVL.

This clone was detected a few times. V is TRBV6-9 and J is TRBJ1-2; D gene uncertain. V shed 3 bases and J shed 3 bases, with 14 bases lying between them. This CDR3 has 15 residues. Germline V gene sequence: CDR1 MNHGY, CDR2 SVAAGI. In DNA form, the CDR3 reads TGTGCCAGCAGTTACCCGGGTGGTTTCGACTATGGCTACACCTTC. Translating gives CASSYPGGFDYGYTF.

This clone was observed a handful of times. The rearrangement links TRBV4-3 to TRBJ1-2; TRBD1 is a possible D gene (5 bases). CDR1 is LGHNA, CDR2 YSLEER, per germline. V shed 1 base and J shed 8 bases, with 17 bases lying between them. The CDR3 has 15 residues. The CDR3 coding sequence is TGCGCCAGCAGCCAAGCTAGGGGAGGCCCTCTGGGCTACACCTTC. The encoded protein is CASSQARGGPLGYTF.

Comment on this clone: The junction shows a germline mismatch at one end, possibly a read error. The chain recombines TRBV5-1 with TRBJ1-1; 8 positions match TRBD1. Germline-derived CDR1 and CDR2 are SGHRS and YFSETQ. The CDR3 totals 15 residues. This CDR3 is CASSLGQGIVGSFVF. Written as DNA, the CDR3 is TGCGCCAGCAGCTTGGGACAGGGGATCGTTGGAAGCTTTGTCTTT.

The chain carries TRBV11-2 and TRBJ2-7; D unclear. Germline CDR1 and CDR2: SGHAT and FQNNGV. The CDR3 is made up of 14 amino acids. Between the trimmed V and J ends, which lost 0 bases and 2 bases, there was a span of 8 bases. The CDR3 protein is CASSLDSTAYEQYF. Written as DNA, the CDR3 is TGTGCCAGCAGCTTAGATTCCACAGCCTACGAGCAGTACTTC.

V and J are TRBV6-1 and TRBJ1-2; tentative D call: TRBD1 (6 bases). V lost 2 bases, J lost 3 bases, and 13 bases lay in between. Germline CDR1 reads MNHNS; CDR2 reads SASEGT. CDR3 length: 15 residues. The CDR3 is CASSEMLGADYGYTF. In DNA form, the CDR3 reads TGTGCCAGCAGTGAAATGTTGGGGGCGGACTATGGCTACACCTTC.

The chain links TRBV27 to TRBJ1-1, with 7 bases identical to TRBD1. CDR3 length equals 14 residues. J was trimmed by 1 base and V by 5 bases; bases with no gene match: 4. The germline gives CDR1 MNHEY, CDR2 SMNVEV (reference sequence). CDR3 sequence: CASSLNRGNTEAFF. CDR3 DNA: TGTGCCAGCAGTCTAAACAGGGGGAACACTGAAGCTTTCTTT.

This chain connects TRBV5-4 to TRBJ2-4; 8 nucleotides line up with TRBD2. CDR1 SGHNT and CDR2 YYREEE come from the germline V gene (reference sequence). The CDR3 has 13 residues. The V and J ends lost 9 bases and 8 bases, in that order; junction bases with no gene match: 10. CDR3 coding DNA: TGTGCCACCGGGGGGGACGTGATTGACATTCAGTACTTC. Translated: CATGGDVIDIQYF.

The chain carries TRBV9 and TRBJ1-5; D gene ambiguous. From germline, CDR1 is SGDLS and CDR2 YYNGEE. This CDR3 is 13 amino acids long. Trimming cost V 0 bases and J 6 bases, with 7 bases left between them. This chain's CDR3 is CASSVDQSQPQHF. CDR3 in DNA: TGTGCCAGCAGCGTAGACCAGAGTCAGCCCCAGCATTTT.

This clone has ten or more counts. The rearrangement links TRBV7-9 to TRBJ2-3, with D possibly being TRBD1 (6 bases). This CDR3 contains 14 residues. The germline V and J ends were trimmed by 4 bases and 1 base, with 9 bases remaining between them. Germline assignment: CDR1 SEHNR and CDR2 FQNEAQ (reference sequence). In nucleotides, the CDR3 is TGTGCCAGCAGCTCCGGGACACGCACAGATACGCAGTATTTT. Translation: CASSSGTRTDTQYF.

This clone was found a few times. V and J are TRBV19 and TRBJ1-1, with 9 nucleotides matching TRBD1. The CDR3 spans 14 residues. V shed 4 bases and J 4 bases; nucleotides not matched to a gene: 4. Germline CDR1 and CDR2: LNHDA and SQIVND (reference sequence). The CDR3 reads CASSTTGGVTEAFF. The CDR3 DNA reads TGTGCCAGTAGTACGACAGGGGGAGTCACTGAAGCTTTCTTT.

This clone occurred a few times. This CDR3 reads CASKTGDYNGYTF. CDR3 nucleotides: TGTGCCAGCAAGACAGGGGATTACAATGGCTACACCTTC. This sequence joins TRBV27 and TRBJ1-2, with TRBD1 identical over 8 bases. V was clipped by 7 bases and J by 6 bases; unmatched bases: 7. Germline values: CDR1 MNHEY, CDR2 SMNVEV (reference sequence). The CDR3 covers 13 residues.

V is TRBV10-3 and J is TRBJ2-1, with D possibly TRBD1 on 6 matching bases. The V and J ends lost 2 bases and 9 bases respectively, with 17 bases between them. CDR3 size: 15 residues. Germline CDR1 reads ENHRY; CDR2 reads SYGVKD. The CDR3 spells CAISEPGRKGGEQFF. The CDR3 DNA reads as TGTGCCATCAGTGAGCCCGGACGCAAAGGGGGTGAGCAGTTCTTC.

This clone was counted only a few times. The CDR3 protein is CASSGSGAYNEQFF. CDR3 coding DNA: TGTGCCAGCAGTGGCAGCGGGGCGTACAATGAGCAGTTCTTC. The chain is built from TRBV2 and TRBJ2-1; 7 bases line up with TRBD2. Trimming cost V 4 bases and J 4 bases; bases outside gene matches: 4. Germline CDR1 is SNHLY and CDR2 is FYNNEI. CDR3 length equals 14 residues.

The rearrangement uses TRBV27 and TRBJ1-2; D is possibly TRBD1 (5 bases). The CDR3 has 13 residues. The V and J ends lost 8 bases and 8 bases respectively, with 18 bases between them. Per germline, CDR1 MNHEY and CDR2 SMNVEV (reference sequence). In DNA, the CDR3 is TGTGCCAGCGGATCCTCAGGGTTGAAGGGCTACACCTTC. This encodes CASGSSGLKGYTF.